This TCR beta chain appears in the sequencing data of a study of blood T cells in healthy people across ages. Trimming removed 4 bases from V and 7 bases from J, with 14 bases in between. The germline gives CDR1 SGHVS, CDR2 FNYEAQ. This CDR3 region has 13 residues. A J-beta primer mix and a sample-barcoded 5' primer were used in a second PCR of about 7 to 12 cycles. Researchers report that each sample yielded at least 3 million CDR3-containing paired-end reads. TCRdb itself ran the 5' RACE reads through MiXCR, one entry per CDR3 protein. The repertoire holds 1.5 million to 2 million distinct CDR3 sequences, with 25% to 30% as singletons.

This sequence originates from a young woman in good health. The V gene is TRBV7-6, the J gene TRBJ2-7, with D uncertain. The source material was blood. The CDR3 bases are TGTGCCAGCAGCTCAAGAGACCGCCTGGAGCAGTACTTC. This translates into CASSSRDRLEQYF.